This passage covers 19 T cell receptor beta chains from one sample sequenced in a study of OX40 agonist ivuxolimab in advanced cancers. Generated by immunoSEQ multiplex PCR, the TCRdb table keeps only in-frame clones and is missing some. The table has some 95,000 clones, 70% to 90% seen once; the top ten hold 0.4% to 0.65%. The sequencing used CD4+ or CD8+ T cells sorted from blood, collected in a trial of the OX40 agonist ivuxolimab. These receptors came from an adult with an advanced solid tumor such as melanoma, head and neck, liver or kidney cancer.

V is TRBV25-1 and J is TRBJ2-5; 8 nucleotides match TRBD2. Germline V gives CDR1 MGHDK, CDR2 SYGVNS. The CDR3 length is 14 residues. The V gene end was trimmed by 7 bases and the J gene end by 1 base; junction bases not matched to a gene: 5. CDR3 coding DNA: TGTGCCAGCAACAACGGGAGGGTCCAAGAGACCCAGTACTTC. Translated: CASNNGRVQETQYF.

The V and J genes are TRBV6-6 and TRBJ1-5; D not certain. CDR1 and CDR2 from the germline V gene are MNHNY and SVGAGI (reference sequence). The CDR3 length is 15 residues. V was clipped by 2 bases and J by 2 bases, with 10 bases between them. The CDR3 reads CASSYKGGGNQPQHF. CDR3 sequence (DNA): TGTGCCAGCAGTTACAAAGGAGGAGGCAATCAGCCCCAGCATTTT.

This chain uses TRBV19 with TRBJ2-1, with a weak D call TRBD2 (6 bases). The CDR3 extends over 14 amino acids. Trimming removed 6 bases from V and 10 bases from J, with 19 bases in between. Germline CDR1 reads LNHDA; CDR2 reads SQIVND (reference sequence). In DNA form, the CDR3 reads TGTGCCAGTAGCGAGGAGGGACGTATGAGGGAGCAGTTCTTC. This translates into CASSEEGRMREQFF.

The V and J genes are TRBV7-2 and TRBJ2-7; D unclear. The germline gives CDR1 SGHTA, CDR2 FQGNSA. Trimming removed 1 base from V and 0 bases from J, with 10 bases in between. This CDR3 is built from 15 residues. DNA for the CDR3: TGTGCCAGCAGCTTAGTCGGGCAGAGCTCCTACGAGCAGTACTTC. It encodes CASSLVGQSSYEQYF. The whole variable domain, remainder taken from reference TRBV7-2 and TRBJ2-7, is GAGVSQSPSNKVTEKGKDVELRCDPISGHTALYWYRQSLGQGLEFLIYFQGNSAPDKSGLPSDRFSAERTGGSVSTLTIQRTQQEDSAVYLCASSLVGQSSYEQYFGPGTRLTVT.

The CDR3 is CASSPVGGVYEQYF. CDR3 in DNA: TGTGCCAGCAGCCCCGTGGGGGGGGTCTACGAGCAGTACTTC. The chain recombines TRBV7-6 with TRBJ2-7; 7 bases fit TRBD2. Unmatched junction bases numbered 7, after V lost 5 bases and J lost 3 bases. This CDR3 spans 14 amino acids. Germline CDR1 SGHVS, CDR2 FNYEAQ.

The chain uses TRBV6-4 and TRBJ2-2, with D possibly being TRBD2 (5 bases). The CDR3 sequence is 13 residues long. The ends were cut back, 7 bases at V and 6 bases at J, with 12 bases in the middle. Germline V gene lookup returns CDR1 MRHNA and CDR2 SNTAGT. The CDR3 sequence: CASTTDGAGELFF. CDR3 DNA: TGTGCCAGCACCACGGACGGGGCCGGGGAGCTGTTTTTT.

This chain joins TRBV29-1 and TRBJ1-4, with D unresolved. The V end lost 2 bases, the J end lost 6 bases, and 10 bases lay between the germline ends. CDR1 and CDR2 (germline): SQVTM, ANQGSEA. The CDR3 has 13 residues. CDR3 nucleotides: TGCAGCGTTGAAAGGCCAGAAGATGAAAAACTGTTTTTT. Its protein is CSVERPEDEKLFF.

The gene calls are TRBV11-2 and TRBJ1-4; 11 bases agree with TRBD1. CDR1 is SGHAT and CDR2 is FQNNGV in the germline V gene. V lost 2 bases, J lost 7 bases, and 3 bases stayed unmatched. The CDR3 is made up of 15 amino acids. The CDR3 sequence is CASSLMGQGGEKLFF. The CDR3 DNA follows: TGTGCCAGCAGCTTAATGGGACAGGGGGGTGAAAAACTGTTTTTT.

This chain joins TRBV19 and TRBJ1-5; the match to TRBD1 covers 11 bases. CDR1 LNHDA and CDR2 SQIVND come from the germline V gene (reference sequence). Germline trimming cut 9 bases from V and 4 bases from J; bases unmatched to any gene: 2. This CDR3 has 13 residues. CDR3 nucleotide sequence: TGTGCCAGCCGGGACAGGGGGAATCAGCCCCAGCATTTT. Its protein is CASRDRGNQPQHF.

The CDR3 spells CASSNRGHSQETQYF. CDR3 DNA sequence: TGTGCCAGCAGTAACCGGGGTCACTCCCAAGAGACCCAGTACTTC. The chain combines TRBV6-5 with TRBJ2-5, with D perhaps TRBD2 (5 bases). The V gene's germline CDR1 is MNHEY and CDR2 SVGAGI. The CDR3 extends over 15 amino acids. The V end was cut by 5 bases, the J end by 1 base, with 14 bases between.

This clone was seen more than once but under ten times. The chain carries TRBV6-1 and TRBJ2-2; the D call may be TRBD1 or TRBD2 (5 bases each). The CDR3 covers 14 residues. Germline V CDR1 and CDR2: MNHNS, SASEGT. V gave up 6 bases and J gave up 3 bases, with 11 bases separating them. The CDR3 nucleotides are TGTGCCAGCAGAGAACTGGGGGACACCGGGGAGCTGTTTTTT. Translated, it gives CASRELGDTGELFF.

As to this clone: At one of its ends the junction is not consistent with the germline gene, which may arise from a read error. The genes are TRBV28 and TRBJ1-2; 9 bases are a match to TRBD1. Germline values: CDR1 MDHEN, CDR2 SYDVKM. The CDR3 is made up of 14 amino acids. Here the CDR3 DNA reads TGTGCCAGCAGTATCGACAGGGGGAACTATGGCTGCACCTTC. As protein: CASSIDRGNYGCTF.

The rearrangement joins TRBV10-3 to TRBJ1-1, with D possibly matching TRBD1 (5 bases). Looked up from germline, CDR1 is ENHRY and CDR2 is SYGVKD. The CDR3 runs to 14 residues. Trimming stripped 0 bases from V and 1 base from J, with 6 bases between. The CDR3, as DNA: TGTGCCATCAGTGAGTCGAGGGGGAACACTGAAGCTTTCTTT. It translates to CAISESRGNTEAFF.

V gene TRBV5-4 combines with J gene TRBJ2-5; the D gene is possibly TRBD1 (6 bases). Per germline, CDR1 SGHNT and CDR2 YYREEE (reference sequence). This CDR3 is 16 amino acids long. Trimming took 4 bases from V and 2 from J, leaving 18 bases between them. CDR3 in DNA: TGTGCCAGCAGCCCGTCCGTGGGGGCAGTTCAAGAGACCCAGTACTTC. This sequence encodes CASSPSVGAVQETQYF. The full variable domain, its missing parts supplied by reference TRBV5-4 and TRBJ2-5, is ETGVTQSPTHLIKTRGQQVTLRCSSQSGHNTVSWYQQALGQGPQFIFQYYREEENGRGNFPPRFSGLQFPNYSSELNVNALELDDSALYLCASSPSVGAVQETQYFGPGTRLLVL.

V gene TRBV7-9 combines with J gene TRBJ2-5, with D uncertain. Germline-derived CDR1 and CDR2 are SEHNR and FQNEAQ (reference sequence). This CDR3 comprises 13 residues. V shed 2 bases and J shed 4 bases, with 8 bases lying between them. CDR3 in amino acids: CASSLLSVETQYF. The CDR3 DNA sequence: TGTGCCAGCAGCTTACTTAGTGTAGAGACCCAGTACTTC.

The V and J genes are TRBV14 and TRBJ1-2, with D possibly matching TRBD1 (5 bases). The CDR3 is 14 residues long. Trimming pared 4 bases from V and 5 bases from J, leaving 14 bases between. Germline CDR1 SGHDN, CDR2 FVKESK. CDR3 nucleotide sequence: TGTGCCAGCAGCCTGTCCGGGACCCCATATGGCTACACCTTC. This codes for CASSLSGTPYGYTF.

The chain combines TRBV6-1 with TRBJ2-7; D might be TRBD1 (6 bases). Per the germline V gene, CDR1 is MNHNS and CDR2 is SASEGT. The CDR3 is 14 residues long. Trimming pared 1 base from V and 5 bases from J, leaving 12 bases between. The CDR3 sequence is CASSEVVGGNEQYF. For the CDR3, the DNA is TGTGCCAGCAGTGAAGTTGTAGGGGGTAACGAGCAGTACTTC.

V gene TRBV5-5 combines with J gene TRBJ1-3; D gene uncertain. Trimming took 2 bases from V and 0 from J, leaving 9 bases between them. The CDR3 totals 15 residues. Germline CDR1 is SGHKS and CDR2 is YYEKEE (reference sequence). The DNA for the CDR3 is TGTGCCAGCAGCTTAGGCCAGTTCTCTGGAAACACCATATATTTT. Residues: CASSLGQFSGNTIYF.

This chain links TRBV5-4 with TRBJ1-1, with unresolved D. The germline V and J ends were trimmed by 2 bases and 0 bases, with 11 bases remaining between them. The CDR3 runs 15 residues. Germline-derived CDR1 and CDR2 are SGHNT and YYREEE (reference sequence). The CDR3 sequence: CASSLGRQVNTEAFF. In DNA, the CDR3 is TGTGCCAGCAGCTTAGGGCGGCAGGTGAACACTGAAGCTTTCTTT.